This TCR beta chain was identified in a study of radiation and T cells in renal cell carcinoma. At the level of the study: Nephrectomy followed 15 Gy stereotactic body radiation by 4 weeks. Whole-study findings and limits: In blood, top tumor clones expanded by 2 weeks, shrinking by 4.

TCRdb's table, derived via immunoSEQ multiplex PCR, lists solely in-frame clones and lacks some. The table shows roughly 150,000 clones, with approximately 86% occurring only once. V shed 4 bases and J shed 7 bases, with 11 bases lying between them. Germline CDR1 is MNHEY and CDR2 is SVGAGI. The length of the CDR3 is 13 residues. Time point here: blood 2 weeks post-SBRT. Treatment: 15 Gy SBRT to primary tumor, nephrectomy 4 weeks later. Blood was sampled at baseline, 2 weeks and 4 weeks after SBRT. A note on this clone: Its specificity is unknown.

This chain connects TRBV6-5 to TRBJ2-1; tentative D call: TRBD2 (5 bases). Material: blood, obtained from a patient whose treatment included radiotherapy and nephrectomy. This clonotype originated in a woman aged 45-59 years with renal cell carcinoma. The CDR3 DNA reads as TGTGCCAGCAGTTCCTCTCTAGCAAATGAGCAGTTCTTC. It encodes CASSSSLANEQFF.